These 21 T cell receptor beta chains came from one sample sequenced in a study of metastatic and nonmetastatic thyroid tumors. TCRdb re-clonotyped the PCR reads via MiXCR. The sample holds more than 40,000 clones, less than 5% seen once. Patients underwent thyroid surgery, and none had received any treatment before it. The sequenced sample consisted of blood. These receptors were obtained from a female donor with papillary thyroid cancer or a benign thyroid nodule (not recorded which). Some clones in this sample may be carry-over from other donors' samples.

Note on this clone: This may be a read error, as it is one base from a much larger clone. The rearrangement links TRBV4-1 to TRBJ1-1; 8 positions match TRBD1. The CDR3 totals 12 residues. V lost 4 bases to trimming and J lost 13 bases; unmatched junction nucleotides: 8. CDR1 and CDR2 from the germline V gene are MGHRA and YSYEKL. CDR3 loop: CASSLGQGLDFF. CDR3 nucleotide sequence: TGCGCCAGCAGCCTAGGACAGGGATTAGATTTCTTT.

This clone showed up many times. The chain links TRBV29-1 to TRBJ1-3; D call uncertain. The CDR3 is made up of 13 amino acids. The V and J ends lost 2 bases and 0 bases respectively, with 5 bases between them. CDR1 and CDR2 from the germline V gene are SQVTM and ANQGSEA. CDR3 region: CSVELNSGNTIYF. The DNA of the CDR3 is TGCAGCGTTGAACTGAACTCTGGAAACACCATATATTTT.

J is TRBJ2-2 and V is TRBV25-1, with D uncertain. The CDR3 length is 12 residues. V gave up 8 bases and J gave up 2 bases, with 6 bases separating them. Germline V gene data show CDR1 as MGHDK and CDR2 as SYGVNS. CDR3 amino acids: CASSLNTGELFF. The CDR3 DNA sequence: TGTGCCAGCTCTCTTAACACCGGGGAGCTGTTTTTT.

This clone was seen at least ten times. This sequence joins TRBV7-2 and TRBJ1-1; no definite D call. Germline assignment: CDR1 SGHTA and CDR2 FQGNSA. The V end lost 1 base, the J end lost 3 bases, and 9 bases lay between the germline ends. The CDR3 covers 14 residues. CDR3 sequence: CASSLESWDTEAFF. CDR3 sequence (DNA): TGTGCCAGCAGCTTAGAGTCCTGGGACACTGAAGCTTTCTTT.

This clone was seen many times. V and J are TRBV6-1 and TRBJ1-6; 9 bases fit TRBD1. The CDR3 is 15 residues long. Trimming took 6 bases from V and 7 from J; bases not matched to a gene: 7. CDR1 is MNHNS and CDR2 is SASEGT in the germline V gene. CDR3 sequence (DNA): TGTGCCAGCAGCATTAACAGGGGGCAAAATTCACCCCTCCACTTT. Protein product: CASSINRGQNSPLHF.

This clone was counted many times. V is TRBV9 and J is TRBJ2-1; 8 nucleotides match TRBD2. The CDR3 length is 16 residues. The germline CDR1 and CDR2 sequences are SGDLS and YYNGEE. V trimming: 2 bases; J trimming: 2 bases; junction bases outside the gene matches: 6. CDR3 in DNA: TGTGCCAGCAGCGTTAGCGGGGTAGGTGCCTACAATGAGCAGTTCTTC. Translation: CASSVSGVGAYNEQFF.

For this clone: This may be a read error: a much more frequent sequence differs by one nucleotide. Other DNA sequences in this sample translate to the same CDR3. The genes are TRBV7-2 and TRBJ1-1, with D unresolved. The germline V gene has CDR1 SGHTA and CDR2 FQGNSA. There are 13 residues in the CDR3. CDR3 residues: CASNLLVEAEAFF. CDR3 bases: TGTGCCAGCAACCTCCTCGTGGAAGCTGAGGCTTTCTTT.

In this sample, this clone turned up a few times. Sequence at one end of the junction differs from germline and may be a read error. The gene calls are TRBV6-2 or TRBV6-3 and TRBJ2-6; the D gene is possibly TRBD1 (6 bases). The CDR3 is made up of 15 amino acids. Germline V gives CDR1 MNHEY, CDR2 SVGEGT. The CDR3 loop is CASSGTGFGANVLTF. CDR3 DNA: TGTGCCAGCAGTGGTACAGGGTTTGGGGCCAACGTCCTTACTTTC.

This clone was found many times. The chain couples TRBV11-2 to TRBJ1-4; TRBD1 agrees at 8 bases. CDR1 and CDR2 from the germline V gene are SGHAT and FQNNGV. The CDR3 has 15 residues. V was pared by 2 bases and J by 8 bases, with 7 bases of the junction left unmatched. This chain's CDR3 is CASSLRTGGAEKLFF. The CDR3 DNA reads TGTGCCAGCAGCTTACGAACAGGGGGGGCGGAAAAACTGTTTTTT.

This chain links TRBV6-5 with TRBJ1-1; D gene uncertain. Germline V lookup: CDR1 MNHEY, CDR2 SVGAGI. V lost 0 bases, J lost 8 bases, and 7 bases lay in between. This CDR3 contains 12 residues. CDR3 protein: CASSYSTPEAFF. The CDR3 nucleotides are TGTGCCAGCAGTTACTCGACTCCCGAAGCTTTCTTT.

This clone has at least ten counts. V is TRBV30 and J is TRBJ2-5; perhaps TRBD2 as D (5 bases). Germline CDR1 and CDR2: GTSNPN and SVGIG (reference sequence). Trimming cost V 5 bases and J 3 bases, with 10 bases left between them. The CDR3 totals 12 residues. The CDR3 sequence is CAWGPREETQYF. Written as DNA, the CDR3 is TGTGCCTGGGGACCGCGGGAAGAGACCCAGTACTTC.

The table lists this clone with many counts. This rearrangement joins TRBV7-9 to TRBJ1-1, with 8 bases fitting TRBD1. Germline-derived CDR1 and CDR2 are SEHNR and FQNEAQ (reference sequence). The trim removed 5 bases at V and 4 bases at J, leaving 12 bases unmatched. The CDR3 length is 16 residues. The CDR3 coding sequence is TGTGCCAGCAGCCCATACAGGGGGGCAAGTACCACTGAAGCTTTCTTT. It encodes CASSPYRGASTTEAFF.

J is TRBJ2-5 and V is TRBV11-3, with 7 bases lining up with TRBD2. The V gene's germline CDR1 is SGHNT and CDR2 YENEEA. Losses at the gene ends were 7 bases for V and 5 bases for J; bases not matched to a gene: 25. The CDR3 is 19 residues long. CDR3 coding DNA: TGTGCCAGCATCACCTCATATCTCGGACTATCGGGAGGAGGGGAGACCCAGTACTTC. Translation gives CASITSYLGLSGGGETQYF. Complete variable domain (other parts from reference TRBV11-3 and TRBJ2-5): EAGVVQSPRYKIIEKKQPVAFWCNPISGHNTLYWYLQNLGQGPELLIRYENEEAVDDSQLPKDRFSAERLKGVDSTLKIQPAELGDSAVYLCASITSYLGLSGGGETQYFGPGTRLLVL.

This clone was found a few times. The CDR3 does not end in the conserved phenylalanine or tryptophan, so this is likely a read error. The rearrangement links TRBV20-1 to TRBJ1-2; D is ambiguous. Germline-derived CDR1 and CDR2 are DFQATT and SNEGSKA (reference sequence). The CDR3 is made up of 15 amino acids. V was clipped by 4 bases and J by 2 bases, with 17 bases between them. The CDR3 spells CSANPPALGNYGYTS. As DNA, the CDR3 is TGCAGTGCTAACCCGCCAGCCCTGGGAAACTATGGCTACACCTCC.

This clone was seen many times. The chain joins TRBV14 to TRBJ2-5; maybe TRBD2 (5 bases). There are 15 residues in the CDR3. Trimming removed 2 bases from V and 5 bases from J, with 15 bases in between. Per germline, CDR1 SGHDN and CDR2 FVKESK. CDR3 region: CASSQFLARSETQYF. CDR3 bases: TGTGCCAGCAGCCAATTTCTAGCCCGTTCGGAGACCCAGTACTTC. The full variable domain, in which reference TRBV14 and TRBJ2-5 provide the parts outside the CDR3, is EAGVTQFPSHSVIEKGQTVTLRCDPISGHDNLYWYRRVMGKEIKFLLHFVKESKQDESGMPNNRFLAERTGGTYSTLKVQPAELEDSGVYFCASSQFLARSETQYFGPGTRLLVL.

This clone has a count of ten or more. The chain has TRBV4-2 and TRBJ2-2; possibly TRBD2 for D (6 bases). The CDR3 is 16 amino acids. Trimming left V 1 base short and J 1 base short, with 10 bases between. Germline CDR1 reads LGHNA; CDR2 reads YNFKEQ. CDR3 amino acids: CASSQVGRENTGELFF. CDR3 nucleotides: TGTGCCAGCAGCCAAGTTGGGCGGGAGAACACCGGGGAGCTGTTTTTT.

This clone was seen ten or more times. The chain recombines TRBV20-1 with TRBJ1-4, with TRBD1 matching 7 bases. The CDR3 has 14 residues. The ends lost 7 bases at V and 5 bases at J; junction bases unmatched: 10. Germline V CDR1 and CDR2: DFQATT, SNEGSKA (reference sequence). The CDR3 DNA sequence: TGCAGTGTTCTAGGGACAGACAAGAATGAAAAACTGTTTTTT. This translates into CSVLGTDKNEKLFF.

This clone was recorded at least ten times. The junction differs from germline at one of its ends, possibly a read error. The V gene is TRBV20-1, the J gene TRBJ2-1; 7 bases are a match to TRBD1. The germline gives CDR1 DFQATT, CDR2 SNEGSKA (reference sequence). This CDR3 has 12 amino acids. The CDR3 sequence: CSAKGQNNEQFF. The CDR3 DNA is TGCAGTGCAAAGGGACAGAACAACGAGCAGTTCTTC.

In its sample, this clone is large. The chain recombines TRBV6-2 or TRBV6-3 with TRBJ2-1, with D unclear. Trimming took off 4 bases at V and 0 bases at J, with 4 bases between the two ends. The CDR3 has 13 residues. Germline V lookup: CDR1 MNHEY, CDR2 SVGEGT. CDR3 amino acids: CASSSDSYNEQFF. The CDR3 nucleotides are TGTGCCAGCAGTTCTGACTCCTACAATGAGCAGTTCTTC.

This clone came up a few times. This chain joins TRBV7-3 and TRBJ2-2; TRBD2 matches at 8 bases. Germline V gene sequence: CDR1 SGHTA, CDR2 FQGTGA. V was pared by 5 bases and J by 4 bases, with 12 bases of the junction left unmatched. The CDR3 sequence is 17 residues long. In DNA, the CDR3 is TGTGCCAGCAGCCCCTTCGCCGAGCGGGAGATCACCGGGGAGCTGTTTTTT. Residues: CASSPFAEREITGELFF.

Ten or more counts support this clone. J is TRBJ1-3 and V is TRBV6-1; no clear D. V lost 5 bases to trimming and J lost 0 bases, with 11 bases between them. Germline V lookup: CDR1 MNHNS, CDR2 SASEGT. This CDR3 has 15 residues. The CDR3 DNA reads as TGTGCCAGCAGTTATTCTGGCATCTCTGGAAACACCATATATTTT. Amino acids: CASSYSGISGNTIYF.